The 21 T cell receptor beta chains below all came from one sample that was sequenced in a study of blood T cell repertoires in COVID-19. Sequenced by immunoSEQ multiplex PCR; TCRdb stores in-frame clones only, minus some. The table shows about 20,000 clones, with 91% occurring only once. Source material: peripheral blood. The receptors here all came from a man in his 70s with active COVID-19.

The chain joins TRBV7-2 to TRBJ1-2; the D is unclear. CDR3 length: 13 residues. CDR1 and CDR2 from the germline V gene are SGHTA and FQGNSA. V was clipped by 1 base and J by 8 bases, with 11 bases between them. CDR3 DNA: TGTGCCAGCAGCTTAGAACTACGGTCGGGCTACACCTTC. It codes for CASSLELRSGYTF.

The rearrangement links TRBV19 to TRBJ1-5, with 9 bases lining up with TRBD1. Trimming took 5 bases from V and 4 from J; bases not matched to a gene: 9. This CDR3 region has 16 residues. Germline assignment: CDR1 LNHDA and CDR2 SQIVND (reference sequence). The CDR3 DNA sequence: TGTGCCAGTAGTCTCCGGACAGGGGTTGGAAATCAGCCCCAGCATTTT. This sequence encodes CASSLRTGVGNQPQHF.

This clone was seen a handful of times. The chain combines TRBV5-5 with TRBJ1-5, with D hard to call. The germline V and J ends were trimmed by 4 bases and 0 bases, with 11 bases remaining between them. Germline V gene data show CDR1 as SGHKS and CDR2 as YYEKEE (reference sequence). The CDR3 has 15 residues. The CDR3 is CASSAYSYSNQPQHF. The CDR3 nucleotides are TGTGCCAGCAGCGCTTACAGTTATAGCAATCAGCCCCAGCATTTT.

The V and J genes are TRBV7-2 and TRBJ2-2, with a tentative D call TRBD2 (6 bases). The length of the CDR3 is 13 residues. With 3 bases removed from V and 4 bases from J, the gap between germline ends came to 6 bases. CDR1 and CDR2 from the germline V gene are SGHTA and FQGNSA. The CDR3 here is CASSFGGTGELFF. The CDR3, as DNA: TGTGCCAGCAGCTTCGGGGGCACCGGGGAGCTGTTTTTT.

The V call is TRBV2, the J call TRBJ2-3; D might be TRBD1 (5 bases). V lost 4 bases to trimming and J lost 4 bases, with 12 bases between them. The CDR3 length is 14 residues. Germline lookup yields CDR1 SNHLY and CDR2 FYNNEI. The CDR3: CASSGRQGADTQYF. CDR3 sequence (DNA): TGTGCCAGCAGTGGACGTCAAGGGGCAGATACGCAGTATTTT.

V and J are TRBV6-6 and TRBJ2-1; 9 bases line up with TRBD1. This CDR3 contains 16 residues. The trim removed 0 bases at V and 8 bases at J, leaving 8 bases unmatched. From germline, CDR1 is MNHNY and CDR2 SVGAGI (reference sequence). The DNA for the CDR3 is TGTGCCAGCAGTTACTCTCGGGACAGGGTTGGCGATGAGCAGTTCTTC. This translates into CASSYSRDRVGDEQFF.

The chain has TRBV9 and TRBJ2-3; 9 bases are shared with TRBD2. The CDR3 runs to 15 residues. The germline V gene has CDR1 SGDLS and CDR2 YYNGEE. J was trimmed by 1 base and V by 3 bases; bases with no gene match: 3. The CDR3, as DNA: TGTGCCAGCAGCGCGTTAGCGGGGGGCACAGATACGCAGTATTTT. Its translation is CASSALAGGTDTQYF.

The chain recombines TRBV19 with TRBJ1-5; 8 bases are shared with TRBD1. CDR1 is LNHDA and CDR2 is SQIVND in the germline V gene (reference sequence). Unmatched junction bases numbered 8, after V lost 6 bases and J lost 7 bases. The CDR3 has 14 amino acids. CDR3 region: CASSGTGGGQPQHF. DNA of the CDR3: TGTGCCAGTAGCGGGACAGGAGGGGGCCAGCCCCAGCATTTT.

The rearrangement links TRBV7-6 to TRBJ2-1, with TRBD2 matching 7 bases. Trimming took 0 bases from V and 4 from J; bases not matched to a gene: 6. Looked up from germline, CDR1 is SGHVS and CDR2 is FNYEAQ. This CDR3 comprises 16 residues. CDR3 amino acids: CASSLAPRGEYNEQFF. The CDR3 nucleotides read TGTGCCAGCAGCTTAGCACCCCGGGGGGAGTACAATGAGCAGTTCTTC. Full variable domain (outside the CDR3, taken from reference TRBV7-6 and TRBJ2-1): GAGVSQSPRYKVTKRGQDVALRCDPISGHVSLYWYRQALGQGPEFLTYFNYEAQQDKSGLPNDRFSAERPEGSISTLTIQRTEQRDSAMYRCASSLAPRGEYNEQFFGPGTRLTVL.

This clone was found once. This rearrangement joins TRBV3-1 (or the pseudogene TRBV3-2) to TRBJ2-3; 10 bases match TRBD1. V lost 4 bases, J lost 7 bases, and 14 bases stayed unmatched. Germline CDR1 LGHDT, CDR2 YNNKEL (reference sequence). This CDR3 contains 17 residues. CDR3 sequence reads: CASSPTGTTGGGNTQYF. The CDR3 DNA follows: TGTGCCAGCAGCCCCACAGGAACGACAGGGGGCGGGAATACGCAGTATTTT.

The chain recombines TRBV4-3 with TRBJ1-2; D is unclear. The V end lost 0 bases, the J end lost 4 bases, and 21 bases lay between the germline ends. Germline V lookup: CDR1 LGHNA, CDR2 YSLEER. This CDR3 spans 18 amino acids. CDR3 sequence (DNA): TGCGCCAGCAGCCAAGAAAGTGGCGTGCGGTTGACGGGCTATGGCTACACCTTC. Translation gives CASSQESGVRLTGYGYTF.

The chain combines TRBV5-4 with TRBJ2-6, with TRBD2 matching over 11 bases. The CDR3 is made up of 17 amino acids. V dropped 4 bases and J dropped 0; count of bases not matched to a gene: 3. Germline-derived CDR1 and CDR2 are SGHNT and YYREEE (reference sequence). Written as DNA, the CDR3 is TGTGCCAGCAGCATCGGGACTAGCGGCTCTGGGGCCAACGTCCTGACTTTC. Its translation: CASSIGTSGSGANVLTF.

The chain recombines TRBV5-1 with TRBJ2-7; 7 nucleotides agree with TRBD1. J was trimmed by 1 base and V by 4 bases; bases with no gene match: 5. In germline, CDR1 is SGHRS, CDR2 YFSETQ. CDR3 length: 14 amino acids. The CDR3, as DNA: TGCGCCAGCAGCCTCCGGGACAGTTCCTACGAGCAGTACTTC. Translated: CASSLRDSSYEQYF.

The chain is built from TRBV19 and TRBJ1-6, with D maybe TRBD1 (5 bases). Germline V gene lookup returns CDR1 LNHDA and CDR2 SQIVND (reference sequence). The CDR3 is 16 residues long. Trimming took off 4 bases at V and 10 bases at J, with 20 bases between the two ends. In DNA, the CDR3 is TGTGCCAGTAGTACGTGGACCCTCGGACAAGGGTCACCCCTCCACTTT. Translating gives CASSTWTLGQGSPLHF.

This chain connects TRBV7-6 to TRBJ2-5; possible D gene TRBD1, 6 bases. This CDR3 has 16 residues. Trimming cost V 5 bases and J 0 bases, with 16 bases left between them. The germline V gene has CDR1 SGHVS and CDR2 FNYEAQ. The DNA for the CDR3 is TGTGCCAGCAGCCAAACAGGGTCCCGGTACCAAGAGACCCAGTACTTC. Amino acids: CASSQTGSRYQETQYF.

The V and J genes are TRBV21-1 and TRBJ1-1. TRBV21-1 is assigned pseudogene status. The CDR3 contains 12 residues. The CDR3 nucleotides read TGTGCCAGCAGCAAGGCGGGCACTGAAGCTTTCTTT. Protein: CASSKAGTEAFF.

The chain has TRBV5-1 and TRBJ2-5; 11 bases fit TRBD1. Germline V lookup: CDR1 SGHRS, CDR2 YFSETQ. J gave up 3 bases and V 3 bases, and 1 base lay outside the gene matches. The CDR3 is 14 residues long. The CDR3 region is CASSWDRGKETQYF. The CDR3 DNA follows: TGCGCCAGCAGCTGGGACAGGGGGAAAGAGACCCAGTACTTC.

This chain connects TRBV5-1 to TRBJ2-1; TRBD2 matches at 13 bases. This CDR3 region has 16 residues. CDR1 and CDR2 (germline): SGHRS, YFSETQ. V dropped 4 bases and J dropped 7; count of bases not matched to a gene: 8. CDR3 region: CASSRDVTSGRNEQFF. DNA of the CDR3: TGCGCCAGCAGCCGGGACGTGACTAGCGGGAGGAATGAGCAGTTCTTC.

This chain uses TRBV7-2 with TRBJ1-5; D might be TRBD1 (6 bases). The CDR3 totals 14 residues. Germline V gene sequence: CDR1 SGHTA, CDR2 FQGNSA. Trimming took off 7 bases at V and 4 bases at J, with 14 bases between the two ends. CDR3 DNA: TGTGCCAGCACTATGGACAGCTATAATCAGCCCCAGCATTTT. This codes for CASTMDSYNQPQHF. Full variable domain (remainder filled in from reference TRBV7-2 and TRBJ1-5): GAGVSQSPSNKVTEKGKDVELRCDPISGHTALYWYRQSLGQGLEFLIYFQGNSAPDKSGLPSDRFSAERTGGSVSTLTIQRTQQEDSAVYLCASTMDSYNQPQHFGDGTRLSIL.

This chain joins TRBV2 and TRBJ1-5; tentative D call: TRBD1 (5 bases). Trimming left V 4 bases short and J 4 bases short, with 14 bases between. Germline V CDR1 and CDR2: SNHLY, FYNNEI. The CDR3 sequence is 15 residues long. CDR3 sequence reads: CASSGGPGGNQPQHF. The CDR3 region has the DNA TGTGCCAGCAGTGGAGGTCCCGGGGGGAATCAGCCCCAGCATTTT.

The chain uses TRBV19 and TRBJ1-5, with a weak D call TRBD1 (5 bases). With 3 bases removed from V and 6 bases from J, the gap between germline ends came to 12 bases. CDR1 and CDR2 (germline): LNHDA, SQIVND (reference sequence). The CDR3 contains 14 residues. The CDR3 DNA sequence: TGTGCCAGTAGTATCCAAGGGGATGGTCAGCCCCAGCATTTT. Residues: CASSIQGDGQPQHF. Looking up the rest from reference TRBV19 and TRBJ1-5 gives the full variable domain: DGGITQSPKYLFRKEGQNVTLSCEQNLNHDAMYWYRQDPGQGLRLIYYSQIVNDFQKGDIAEGYSVSREKKESFPLTVTSAQKNPTAFYLCASSIQGDGQPQHFGDGTRLSIL.